Each of the 2 T cell receptor beta chains below was sequenced from the same sample in a study of OX40 agonist ivuxolimab in advanced cancers. Libraries were prepared by immunoSEQ multiplex PCR; TCRdb keeps only in-frame clonotypes and omits some of them. The sample has around 61,000 clones, approximately 80% seen once. The sample in question was CD4+ or CD8+ T cells sorted from blood, obtained in a trial of the OX40 agonist ivuxolimab. These receptors were obtained from an adult with an advanced solid tumor such as melanoma, head and neck, liver or kidney cancer.

The gene calls are TRBV7-3 and TRBJ1-1; D is undetermined. V lost 2 bases to trimming and J lost 2 bases, with 6 bases between them. Germline V gene lookup returns CDR1 SGHTA and CDR2 FQGTGA. The CDR3 contains 13 residues. CDR3 nucleotide sequence: TGTGCCAGCAGCTTATCAAGTAACACTGAAGCTTTCTTT. This codes for CASSLSSNTEAFF.

The genes are TRBV5-6 and TRBJ2-2; D may be TRBD1 (5 bases). V dropped 2 bases and J dropped 7 bases, with 15 bases sitting between them. Germline V gene sequence: CDR1 SGHDT, CDR2 YYEEEE. The CDR3 loop spans 15 amino acids. CDR3 residues: CASSLLPHQGGELFF. CDR3 DNA: TGTGCCAGCAGCTTATTGCCTCACCAGGGCGGGGAGCTGTTTTTT.